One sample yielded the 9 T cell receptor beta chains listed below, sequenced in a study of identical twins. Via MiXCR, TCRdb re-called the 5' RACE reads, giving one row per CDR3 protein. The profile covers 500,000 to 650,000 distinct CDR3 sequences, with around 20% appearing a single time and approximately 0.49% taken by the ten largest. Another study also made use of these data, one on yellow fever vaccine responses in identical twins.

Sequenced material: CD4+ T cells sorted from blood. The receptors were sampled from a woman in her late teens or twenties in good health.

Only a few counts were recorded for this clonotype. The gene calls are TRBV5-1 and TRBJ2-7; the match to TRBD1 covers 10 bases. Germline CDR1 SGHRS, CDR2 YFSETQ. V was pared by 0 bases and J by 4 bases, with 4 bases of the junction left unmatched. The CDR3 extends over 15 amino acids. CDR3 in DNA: TGCGCCAGCAGCTTGGATCGGACAGGGGGGTACGAGCAGTACTTC. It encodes CASSLDRTGGYEQYF.

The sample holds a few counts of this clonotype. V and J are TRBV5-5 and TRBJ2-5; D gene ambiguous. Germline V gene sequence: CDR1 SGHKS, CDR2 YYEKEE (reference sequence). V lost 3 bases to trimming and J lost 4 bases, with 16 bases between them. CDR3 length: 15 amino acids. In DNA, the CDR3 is TGTGCCAGCAGCTCCCGGCCAGGAGAACTAGAGACCCAGTACTTC. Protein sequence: CASSSRPGELETQYF.

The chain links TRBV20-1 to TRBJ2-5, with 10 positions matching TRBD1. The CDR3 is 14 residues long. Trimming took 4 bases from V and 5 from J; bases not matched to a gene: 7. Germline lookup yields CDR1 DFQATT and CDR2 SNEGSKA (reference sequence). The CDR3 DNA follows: TGCAGTGCTACGGGACAGGGGTTTTTGGAGACCCAGTACTTC. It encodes CSATGQGFLETQYF.

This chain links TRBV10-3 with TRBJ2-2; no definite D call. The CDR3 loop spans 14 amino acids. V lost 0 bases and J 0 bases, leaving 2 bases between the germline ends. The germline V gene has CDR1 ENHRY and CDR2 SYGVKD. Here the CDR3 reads CAISESANTGELFF. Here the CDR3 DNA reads TGTGCCATCAGTGAGTCAGCGAACACCGGGGAGCTGTTTTTT.

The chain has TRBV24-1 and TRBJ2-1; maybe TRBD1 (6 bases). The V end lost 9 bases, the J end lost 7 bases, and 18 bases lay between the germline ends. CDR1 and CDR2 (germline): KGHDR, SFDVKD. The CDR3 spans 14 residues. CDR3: CATSKQGRGNEQFF. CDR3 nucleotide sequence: TGTGCCACCTCAAAACAGGGACGGGGTAATGAGCAGTTCTTC.

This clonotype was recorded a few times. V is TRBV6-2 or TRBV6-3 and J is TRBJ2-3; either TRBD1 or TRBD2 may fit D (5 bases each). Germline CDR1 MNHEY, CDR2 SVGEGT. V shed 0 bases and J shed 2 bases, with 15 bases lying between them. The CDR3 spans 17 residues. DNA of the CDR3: TGTGCCAGCAGTTACTCGACTGGGGGAACTTTCACAGATACGCAGTATTTT. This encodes CASSYSTGGTFTDTQYF.

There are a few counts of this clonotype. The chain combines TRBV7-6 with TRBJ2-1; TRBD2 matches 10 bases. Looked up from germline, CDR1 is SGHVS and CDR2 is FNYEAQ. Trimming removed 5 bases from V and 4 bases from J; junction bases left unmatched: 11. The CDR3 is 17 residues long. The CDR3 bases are TGTGCCAGCAGCCCCAGAGGTGGTAGCGGGAGGTACAATGAGCAGTTCTTC. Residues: CASSPRGGSGRYNEQFF.

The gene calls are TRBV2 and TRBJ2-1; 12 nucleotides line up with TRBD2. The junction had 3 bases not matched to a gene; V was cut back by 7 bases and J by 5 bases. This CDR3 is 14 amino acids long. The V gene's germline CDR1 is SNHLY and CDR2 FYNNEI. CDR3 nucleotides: TGTGCCAGCAAGACTAGCGGGGGAAACAATGAGCAGTTCTTC. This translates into CASKTSGGNNEQFF.

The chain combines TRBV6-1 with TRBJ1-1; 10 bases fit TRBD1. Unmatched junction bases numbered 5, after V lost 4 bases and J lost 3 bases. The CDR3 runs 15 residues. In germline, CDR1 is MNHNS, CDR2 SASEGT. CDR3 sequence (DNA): TGTGCCAGCAGTGGACAGGGGGCTGGGGACACTGAAGCTTTCTTT. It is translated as CASSGQGAGDTEAFF.